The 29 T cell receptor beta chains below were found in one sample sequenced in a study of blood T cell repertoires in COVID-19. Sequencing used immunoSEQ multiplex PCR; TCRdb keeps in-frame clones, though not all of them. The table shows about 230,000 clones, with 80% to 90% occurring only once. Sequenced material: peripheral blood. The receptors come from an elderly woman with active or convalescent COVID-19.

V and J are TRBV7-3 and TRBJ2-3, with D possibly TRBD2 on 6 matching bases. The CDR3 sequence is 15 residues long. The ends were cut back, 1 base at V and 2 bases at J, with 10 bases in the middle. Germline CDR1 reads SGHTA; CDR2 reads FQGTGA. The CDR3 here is CASSLSGTHTDTQYF. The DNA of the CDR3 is TGTGCCAGCAGCTTAAGTGGGACTCACACAGATACGCAGTATTTT. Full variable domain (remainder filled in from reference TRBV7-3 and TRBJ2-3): GAGVSQTPSNKVTEKGKYVELRCDPISGHTALYWYRQSLGQGPEFLIYFQGTGAADDSGLPNDRFFAVRPEGSVSTLKIQRTERGDSAVYLCASSLSGTHTDTQYFGPGTRLTVL.

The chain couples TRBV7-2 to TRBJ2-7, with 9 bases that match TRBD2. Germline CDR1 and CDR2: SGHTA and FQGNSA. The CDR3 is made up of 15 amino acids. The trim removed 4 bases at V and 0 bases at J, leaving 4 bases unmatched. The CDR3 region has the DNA TGTGCCAGCAGCTCCGAGGGACTAGCCTCCTACGAGCAGTACTTC. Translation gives CASSSEGLASYEQYF.

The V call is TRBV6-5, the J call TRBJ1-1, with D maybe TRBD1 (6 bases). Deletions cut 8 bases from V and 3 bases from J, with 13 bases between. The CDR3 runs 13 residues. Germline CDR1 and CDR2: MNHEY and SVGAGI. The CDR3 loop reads CASRDNYYTEAFF. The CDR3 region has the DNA TGTGCCAGCCGGGACAACTACTACACTGAAGCTTTCTTT.

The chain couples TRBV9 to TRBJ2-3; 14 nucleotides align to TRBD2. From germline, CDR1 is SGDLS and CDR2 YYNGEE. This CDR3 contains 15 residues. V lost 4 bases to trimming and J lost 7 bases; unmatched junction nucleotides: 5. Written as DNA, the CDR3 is TGTGCCAGCAGCCCGACTAGCGGGGGGGCCAATACGCAGTATTTT. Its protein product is CASSPTSGGANTQYF.

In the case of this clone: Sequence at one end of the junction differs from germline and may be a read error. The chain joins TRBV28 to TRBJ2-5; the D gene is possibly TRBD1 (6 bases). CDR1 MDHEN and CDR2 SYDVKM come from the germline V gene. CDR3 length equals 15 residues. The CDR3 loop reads CASSPRTGPQGTQYF. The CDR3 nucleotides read TGTGCCAGCAGTCCTCGAACAGGGCCCCAAGGGACCCAGTACTTC.

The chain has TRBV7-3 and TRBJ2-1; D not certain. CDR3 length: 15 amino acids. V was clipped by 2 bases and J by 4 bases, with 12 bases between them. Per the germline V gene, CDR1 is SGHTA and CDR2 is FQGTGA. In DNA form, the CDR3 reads TGTGCCAGCAGCTTACAGGCAGGAAGTTACAATGAGCAGTTCTTC. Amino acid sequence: CASSLQAGSYNEQFF.

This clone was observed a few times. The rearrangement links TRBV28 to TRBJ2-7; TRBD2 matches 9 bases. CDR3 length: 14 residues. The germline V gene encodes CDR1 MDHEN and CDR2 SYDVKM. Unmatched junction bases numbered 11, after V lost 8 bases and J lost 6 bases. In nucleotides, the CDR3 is TGTGCCAGCCATAGGTCGGCGGGGGGGTTCGAGCAGTACTTC. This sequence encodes CASHRSAGGFEQYF.

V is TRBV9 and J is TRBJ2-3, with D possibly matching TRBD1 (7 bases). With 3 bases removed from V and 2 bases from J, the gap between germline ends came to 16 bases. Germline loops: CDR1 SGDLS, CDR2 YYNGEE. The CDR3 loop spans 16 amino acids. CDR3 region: CASSGGGGQNTDTQYF. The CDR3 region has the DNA TGTGCCAGCAGCGGAGGAGGGGGCCAAAACACAGATACGCAGTATTTT.

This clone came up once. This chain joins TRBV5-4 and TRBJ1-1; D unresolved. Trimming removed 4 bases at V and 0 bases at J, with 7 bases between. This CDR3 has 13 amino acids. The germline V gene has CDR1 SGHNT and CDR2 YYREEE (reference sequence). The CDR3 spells CASSRDVNTEAFF. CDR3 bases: TGTGCCAGCAGCCGGGATGTGAACACTGAAGCTTTCTTT.

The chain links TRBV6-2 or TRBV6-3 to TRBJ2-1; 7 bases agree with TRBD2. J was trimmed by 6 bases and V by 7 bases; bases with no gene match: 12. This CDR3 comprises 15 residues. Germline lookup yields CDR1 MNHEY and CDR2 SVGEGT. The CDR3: CASIPVGGGINEQFF. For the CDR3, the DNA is TGTGCCAGCATCCCGGTTGGGGGGGGGATCAATGAGCAGTTCTTC.

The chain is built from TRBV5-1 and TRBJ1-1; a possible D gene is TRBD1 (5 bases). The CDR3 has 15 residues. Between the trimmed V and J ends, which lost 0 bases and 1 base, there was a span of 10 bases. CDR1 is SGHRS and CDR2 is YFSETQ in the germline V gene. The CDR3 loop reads CASSLAGGWNTEAFF. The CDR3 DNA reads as TGCGCCAGCAGCTTGGCCGGGGGATGGAACACTGAAGCTTTCTTT. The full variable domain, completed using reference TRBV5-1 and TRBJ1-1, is KAGVTQTPRYLIKTRGQQVTLSCSPISGHRSVSWYQQTPGQGLQFLFEYFSETQRNKGNFPGRFSGRQFSNSRSEMNVSTLELGDSALYLCASSLAGGWNTEAFFGQGTRLTVV.

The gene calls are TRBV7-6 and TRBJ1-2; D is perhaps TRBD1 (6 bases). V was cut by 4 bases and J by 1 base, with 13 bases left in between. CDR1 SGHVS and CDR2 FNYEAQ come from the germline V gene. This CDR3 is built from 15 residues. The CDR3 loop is CASSYDRSFNYGYTF. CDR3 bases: TGTGCCAGCAGCTATGACAGGTCTTTTAACTATGGCTACACCTTC. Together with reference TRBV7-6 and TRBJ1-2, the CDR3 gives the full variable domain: GAGVSQSPRYKVTKRGQDVALRCDPISGHVSLYWYRQALGQGPEFLTYFNYEAQQDKSGLPNDRFSAERPEGSISTLTIQRTEQRDSAMYRCASSYDRSFNYGYTFGSGTRLTVV.

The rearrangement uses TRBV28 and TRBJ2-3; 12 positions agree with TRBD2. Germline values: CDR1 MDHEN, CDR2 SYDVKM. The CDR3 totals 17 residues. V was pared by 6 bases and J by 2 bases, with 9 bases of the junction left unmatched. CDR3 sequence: CASSSTSGGRYTDTQYF. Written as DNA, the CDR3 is TGTGCCAGCAGCTCGACTAGCGGGGGCCGATACACAGATACGCAGTATTTT.

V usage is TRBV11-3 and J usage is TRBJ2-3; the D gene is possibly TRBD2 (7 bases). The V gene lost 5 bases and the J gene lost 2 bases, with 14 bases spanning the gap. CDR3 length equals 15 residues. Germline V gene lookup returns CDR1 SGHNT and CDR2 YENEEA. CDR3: CASSPQAGATDTQYF. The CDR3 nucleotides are TGTGCCAGCAGCCCCCAGGCGGGGGCCACAGATACGCAGTATTTT. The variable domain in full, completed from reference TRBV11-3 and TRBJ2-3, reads EAGVVQSPRYKIIEKKQPVAFWCNPISGHNTLYWYLQNLGQGPELLIRYENEEAVDDSQLPKDRFSAERLKGVDSTLKIQPAELGDSAVYLCASSPQAGATDTQYFGPGTRLTVL.

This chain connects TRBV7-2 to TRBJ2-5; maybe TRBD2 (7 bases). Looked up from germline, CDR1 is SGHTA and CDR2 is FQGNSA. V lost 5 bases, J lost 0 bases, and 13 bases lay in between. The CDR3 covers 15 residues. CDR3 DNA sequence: TGTGCCAGCAGCATACAGGGAGGGGACCAAGAGACCCAGTACTTC. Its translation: CASSIQGGDQETQYF.

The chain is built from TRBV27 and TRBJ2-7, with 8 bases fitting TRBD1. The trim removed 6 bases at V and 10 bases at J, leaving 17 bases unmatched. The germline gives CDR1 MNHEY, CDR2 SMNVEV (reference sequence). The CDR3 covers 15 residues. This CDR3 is CASRRLQGTGTGQYF. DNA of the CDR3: TGTGCCAGCAGACGGTTGCAAGGAACCGGGACAGGCCAGTACTTC.

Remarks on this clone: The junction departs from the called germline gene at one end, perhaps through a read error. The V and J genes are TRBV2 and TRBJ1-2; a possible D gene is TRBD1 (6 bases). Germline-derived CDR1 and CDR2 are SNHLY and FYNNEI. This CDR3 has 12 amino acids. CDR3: CASSEGGVRGSF. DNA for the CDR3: TGTGCCAGCAGTGAAGGAGGAGTCAGGGGTAGCTTC.

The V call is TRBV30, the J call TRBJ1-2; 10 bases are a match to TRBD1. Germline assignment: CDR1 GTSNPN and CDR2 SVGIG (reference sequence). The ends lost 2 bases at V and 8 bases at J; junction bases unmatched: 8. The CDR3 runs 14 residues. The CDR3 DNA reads TGTGCCTGGAGTCCGGGACAGGGGTTTGGGGGCTACACCTTC. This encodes CAWSPGQGFGGYTF.

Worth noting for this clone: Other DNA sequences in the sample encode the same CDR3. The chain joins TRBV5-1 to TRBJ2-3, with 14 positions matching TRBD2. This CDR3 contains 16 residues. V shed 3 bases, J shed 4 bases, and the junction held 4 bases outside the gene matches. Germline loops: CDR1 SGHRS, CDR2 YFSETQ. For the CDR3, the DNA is TGCGCCAGCAGCTCGGGACTAGCGGGGGTGGCAGATACGCAGTATTTT. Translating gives CASSSGLAGVADTQYF.

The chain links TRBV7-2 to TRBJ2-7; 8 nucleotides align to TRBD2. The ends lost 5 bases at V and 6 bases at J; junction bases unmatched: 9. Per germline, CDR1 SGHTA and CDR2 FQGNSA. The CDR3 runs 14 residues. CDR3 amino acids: CASSANSGISEQYF. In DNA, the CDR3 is TGTGCCAGCAGCGCTAATAGCGGGATCTCCGAGCAGTACTTC.

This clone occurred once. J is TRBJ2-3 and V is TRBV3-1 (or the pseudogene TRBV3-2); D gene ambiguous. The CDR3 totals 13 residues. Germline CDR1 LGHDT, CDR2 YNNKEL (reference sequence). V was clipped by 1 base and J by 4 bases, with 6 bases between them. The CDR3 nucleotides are TGTGCCAGCAGCCAAGTCTCGGCAGATACGCAGTATTTT. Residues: CASSQVSADTQYF.

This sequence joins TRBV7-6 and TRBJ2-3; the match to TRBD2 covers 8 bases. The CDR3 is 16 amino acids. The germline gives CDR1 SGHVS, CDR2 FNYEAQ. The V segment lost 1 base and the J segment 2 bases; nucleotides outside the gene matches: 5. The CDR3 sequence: CASSLEIAGYTDTQYF. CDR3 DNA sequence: TGTGCCAGCAGCTTAGAGATAGCGGGGTACACAGATACGCAGTATTTT.

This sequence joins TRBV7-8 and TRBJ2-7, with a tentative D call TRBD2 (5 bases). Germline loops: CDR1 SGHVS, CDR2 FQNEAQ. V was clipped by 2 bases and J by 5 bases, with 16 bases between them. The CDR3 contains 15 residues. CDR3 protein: CASSLPRARGNEQYF. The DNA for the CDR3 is TGTGCCAGCAGCTTACCCCGGGCCCGGGGAAACGAGCAGTACTTC.

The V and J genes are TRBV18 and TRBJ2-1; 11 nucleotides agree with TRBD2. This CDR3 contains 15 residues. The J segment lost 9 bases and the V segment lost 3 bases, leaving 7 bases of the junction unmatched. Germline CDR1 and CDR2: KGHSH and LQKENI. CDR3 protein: CASSPSGRAGIEQFF. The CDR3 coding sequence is TGTGCCAGCTCACCTAGCGGGAGGGCCGGTATTGAGCAGTTCTTC.

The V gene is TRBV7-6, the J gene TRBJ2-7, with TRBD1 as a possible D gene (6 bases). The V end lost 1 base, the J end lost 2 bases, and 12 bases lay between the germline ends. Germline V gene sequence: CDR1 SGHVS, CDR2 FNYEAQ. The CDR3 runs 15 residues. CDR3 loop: CASSLGPDRAYEQYF. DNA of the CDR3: TGTGCCAGCAGCTTAGGACCGGACAGAGCCTACGAGCAGTACTTC.

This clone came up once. The CDR3 sequence is CASSSVQETQYF. As DNA, the CDR3 is TGCGCCAGTTCTAGCGTCCAAGAGACCCAGTACTTC. V usage is TRBV10-1 and J usage is TRBJ2-5; D might be TRBD2 (6 bases). This CDR3 spans 12 amino acids. Germline lookup yields CDR1 WNHNN and CDR2 SYGVQD (reference sequence). V shed 9 bases and J shed 1 base, with 9 bases lying between them.

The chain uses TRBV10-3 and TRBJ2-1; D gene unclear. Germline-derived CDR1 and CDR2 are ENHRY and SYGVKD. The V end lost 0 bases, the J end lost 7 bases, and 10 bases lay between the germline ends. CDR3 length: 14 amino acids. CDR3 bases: TGTGCCATCAGTGAGTCGACGCGGAGTAATGAGCAGTTCTTC. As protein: CAISESTRSNEQFF.

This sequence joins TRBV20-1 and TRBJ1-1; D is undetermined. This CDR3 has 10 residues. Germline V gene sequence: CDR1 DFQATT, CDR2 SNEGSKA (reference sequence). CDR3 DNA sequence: TGCCTAGTAACTGAGGCGGAAGCTTTCTTT. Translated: CLVTEAEAFF.

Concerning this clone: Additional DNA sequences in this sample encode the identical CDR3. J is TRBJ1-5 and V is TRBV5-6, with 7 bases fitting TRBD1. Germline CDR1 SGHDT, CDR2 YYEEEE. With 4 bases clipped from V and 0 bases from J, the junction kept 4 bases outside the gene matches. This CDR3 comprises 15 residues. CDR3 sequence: CASSRRTGSNQPQHF. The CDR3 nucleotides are TGTGCCAGCAGCCGCAGGACAGGTAGCAATCAGCCCCAGCATTTT.